The 24 T cell receptor beta chains presented below share a single source sample, sequenced in a study of OX40 agonist ivuxolimab in advanced cancers. Only in-frame clones appear in the TCRdb table, and some are missing; sequencing was by immunoSEQ multiplex PCR. This sample carries some 71,000 clones, about four fifths of them seen once, and the ten largest clones take roughly 0.8%. The specimen comprised CD4+ or CD8+ T cells sorted from blood, sampled in a trial of the OX40 agonist ivuxolimab. These receptors all come from an adult with an advanced solid tumor such as melanoma, head and neck, liver or kidney cancer.

The chain uses TRBV4-1 and TRBJ1-2; D call uncertain. V was shortened by 0 bases and J by 8 bases, with 16 bases between the two germline ends. CDR3 size: 15 residues. Germline lookup yields CDR1 MGHRA and CDR2 YSYEKL. CDR3 DNA sequence: TGCGCCAGCAGCCAAGATCGGTCCCTCACCGCCGGCTACACCTTC. Protein sequence: CASSQDRSLTAGYTF.

The J gene is TRBJ1-1, the V gene TRBV5-1; D is unclear. The V gene's germline CDR1 is SGHRS and CDR2 YFSETQ. V dropped 4 bases and J dropped 7 bases, with 17 bases sitting between them. The CDR3 length is 14 residues. The CDR3 DNA reads TGCGCCAGCAGCATAAATACCGGTAGGCATGAAGCTTTCTTT. Translating gives CASSINTGRHEAFF. Looking up the rest from reference TRBV5-1 and TRBJ1-1 gives the full variable domain: KAGVTQTPRYLIKTRGQQVTLSCSPISGHRSVSWYQQTPGQGLQFLFEYFSETQRNKGNFPGRFSGRQFSNSRSEMNVSTLELGDSALYLCASSINTGRHEAFFGQGTRLTVV.

This clone was seen a single time. The chain employs TRBV6-1 and TRBJ1-1, with D possibly TRBD1 on 5 matching bases. This CDR3 is built from 12 residues. V dropped 5 bases and J dropped 10 bases, with 14 bases sitting between them. Germline assignment: CDR1 MNHNS and CDR2 SASEGT. CDR3 sequence (DNA): TGTGCCAGCAGTCAAAACGGGGGGATAGCTTTCTTT. As protein: CASSQNGGIAFF.

This chain links TRBV7-2 with TRBJ2-3, with D perhaps TRBD1 or TRBD2 (5 bases each). CDR1 is SGHTA and CDR2 is FQGNSA in the germline V gene. CDR3 length: 13 amino acids. The V end lost 7 bases, the J end lost 6 bases, and 14 bases lay between the germline ends. As DNA, the CDR3 is TGTGCCAGCATCACCGGGGCTTCGGATACGCAGTATTTT. Its translation is CASITGASDTQYF.

The chain links TRBV19 to TRBJ2-5; 8 bases map to TRBD1. Germline CDR1 and CDR2: LNHDA and SQIVND (reference sequence). The CDR3 contains 16 residues. V lost 3 bases to trimming and J lost 4 bases; unmatched junction nucleotides: 10. CDR3 DNA: TGTGCCAGTAGTATTGGTATCGGCAGGGGGCGAGAGACCCAGTACTTC. Encoded protein: CASSIGIGRGRETQYF.

The chain uses TRBV28 and TRBJ2-1; 8 nucleotides line up with TRBD1. Germline loops: CDR1 MDHEN, CDR2 SYDVKM. The CDR3 covers 15 residues. Trimming removed 6 bases from V and 8 bases from J; junction bases left unmatched: 12. CDR3 DNA sequence: TGTGCCAGCAGCCTTTCCTCGGTCAGGGGGCATGAGCAGTTCTTC. This codes for CASSLSSVRGHEQFF.

This clone was seen a single time. The chain joins TRBV28 to TRBJ1-3; D not certain. V was pared by 5 bases and J by 8 bases, with 19 bases between. CDR1 and CDR2 (germline): MDHEN, SYDVKM. The CDR3 contains 15 residues. CDR3 nucleotide sequence: TGTGCCAGCAGTCCTTCTCTTGGTGGCGGGTACACCATATATTTT. This sequence encodes CASSPSLGGGYTIYF.

The count of this clone is one. CDR3 DNA sequence: TGTGCCTGGACCCGCCCTGGGACTAGCAGATCCTACGAGCAGTACTTC. Its translation is CAWTRPGTSRSYEQYF. J is TRBJ2-7 and V is TRBV30; the match to TRBD2 covers 9 bases. The junction had 11 bases not matched to a gene; V was cut back by 4 bases and J by 1 base. The CDR3 runs to 16 residues. The germline V gene encodes CDR1 GTSNPN and CDR2 SVGIG (reference sequence).

V gene TRBV6-1 combines with J gene TRBJ2-7; 7 bases align to TRBD2. The CDR3 consists of 13 residues. Germline-derived CDR1 and CDR2 are MNHNS and SASEGT. The junction had 5 bases not matched to a gene; V was cut back by 6 bases and J by 3 bases. In nucleotides, the CDR3 is TGTGCCAGCAGAAGCGGGAATAGCTACGAGCAGTACTTC. The encoded protein is CASRSGNSYEQYF.

This clone was counted a single time. The rearrangement uses TRBV29-1 and TRBJ1-2, with 7 bases aligning to TRBD1. The V gene end was trimmed by 6 bases and the J gene end by 3 bases; junction bases not matched to a gene: 4. CDR1 is SQVTM and CDR2 is ANQGSEA in the germline V gene. The CDR3 has 12 amino acids. Here the CDR3 reads CSVDRAYYGYTF. CDR3 nucleotide sequence: TGCAGCGTCGACAGGGCCTACTATGGCTACACCTTC.

The chain carries TRBV11-1 and TRBJ1-6; no firm D call. The germline V gene encodes CDR1 SGHAT and CDR2 FQDESV (reference sequence). The CDR3 runs to 14 residues. V gave up 5 bases and J gave up 0 bases, with 5 bases separating them. The CDR3 is CASSPGSYNSPLHF. The CDR3 coding sequence is TGTGCCAGCAGCCCCGGCTCCTATAATTCACCCCTCCACTTT.

The rearrangement uses TRBV7-8 and TRBJ1-5; D not certain. The germline gives CDR1 SGHVS, CDR2 FQNEAQ. The ends were cut back, 2 bases at V and 2 bases at J, with 10 bases in the middle. CDR3 length: 15 amino acids. The chain's CDR3 is CASSLTSGRNQPQHF. In nucleotides, the CDR3 is TGTGCCAGCAGCTTAACGAGCGGACGCAATCAGCCCCAGCATTTT.

The chain recombines TRBV6-1 with TRBJ1-4, with 9 bases fitting TRBD1. There are 14 residues in the CDR3. The J segment lost 8 bases and the V segment lost 5 bases, leaving 6 bases of the junction unmatched. The germline CDR1 and CDR2 sequences are MNHNS and SASEGT. The CDR3 region is CASSPHRGREKLFF. CDR3 DNA sequence: TGTGCCAGCAGTCCCCACAGGGGGCGAGAAAAACTGTTTTTT.

This chain uses TRBV6-6 with TRBJ2-2; D is possibly TRBD2 (5 bases). The germline gives CDR1 MNHNY, CDR2 SVGAGI (reference sequence). The CDR3 totals 15 residues. V lost 2 bases and J lost 8, with 15 bases in between. The CDR3 loop reads CASSYERSGLGELFF. The CDR3 nucleotides read TGTGCCAGCAGTTACGAGAGGAGCGGCCTAGGGGAGCTGTTTTTT.

This clone was counted a few times. V and J are TRBV7-9 and TRBJ1-1; D ambiguous. Trimming took 7 bases from V and 6 from J, leaving 9 bases between them. This CDR3 region has 11 residues. CDR1 and CDR2 (germline): SEHNR, FQNEAQ (reference sequence). CDR3 sequence reads: CASTSQAEAFF. The CDR3 DNA sequence: TGTGCCAGCACCTCTCAGGCTGAAGCTTTCTTT.

The V call is TRBV6-5, the J call TRBJ2-6; D is perhaps TRBD1 (6 bases). CDR1 is MNHEY, CDR2 SVGAGI, per germline. Trimming took 6 bases from V and 4 from J, leaving 10 bases between them. The CDR3 spans 14 residues. In nucleotides, the CDR3 is TGTGCCAGCAGACCAGGGGTGGGGGCCAACGTCCTGACTTTC. Amino acids: CASRPGVGANVLTF.

This clone was seen a handful of times. The chain is built from TRBV7-9 and TRBJ2-7; 7 bases are a match to TRBD1. Trimming cost V 5 bases and J 2 bases; bases outside gene matches: 9. The germline CDR1 and CDR2 sequences are SEHNR and FQNEAQ (reference sequence). CDR3 length equals 15 residues. CDR3 sequence (DNA): TGTGCCAGCAGCCCTTGGACAGGCAAGACCTACGAGCAGTACTTC. Translated: CASSPWTGKTYEQYF.

The rearrangement links TRBV11-1 to TRBJ2-3; D is ambiguous. Germline V gives CDR1 SGHAT, CDR2 FQDESV (reference sequence). V was cut by 5 bases and J by 2 bases, with 8 bases left in between. This CDR3 spans 13 amino acids. Here the CDR3 DNA reads TGTGCCAGCAGCACCCGAACCACAGATACGCAGTATTTT. Amino acids: CASSTRTTDTQYF. Together with reference TRBV11-1 and TRBJ2-3, the CDR3 gives the full variable domain: EAEVAQSPRYKITEKSQAVAFWCDPISGHATLYWYRQILGQGPELLVQFQDESVVDDSQLPKDRFSAERLKGVDSTLKIQPAELGDSAMYLCASSTRTTDTQYFGPGTRLTVL.

The gene calls are TRBV28 and TRBJ1-1; TRBD1 agrees at 7 bases. The CDR3 covers 15 residues. J was trimmed by 0 bases and V by 6 bases; bases with no gene match: 7. From germline, CDR1 is MDHEN and CDR2 SYDVKM. Here the CDR3 reads CASRKERGLNTEAFF. The CDR3 DNA sequence: TGTGCCAGCAGGAAAGAAAGGGGGCTGAACACTGAAGCTTTCTTT.

In its sample, this clone was seen once. The chain links TRBV11-2 to TRBJ1-1; 8 bases line up with TRBD1. J gave up 3 bases and V 2 bases, and 2 bases lay outside the gene matches. From germline, CDR1 is SGHAT and CDR2 FQNNGV. CDR3 length equals 14 residues. The CDR3 protein is CASSLNRGDTEAFF. The CDR3 DNA reads as TGTGCCAGCAGCTTAAACAGGGGGGACACTGAAGCTTTCTTT.

The chain has TRBV2 and TRBJ1-3, with TRBD1 as a possible D gene (6 bases). The germline V gene has CDR1 SNHLY and CDR2 FYNNEI. The V end lost 5 bases, the J end lost 2 bases, and 10 bases lay between the germline ends. The CDR3 is 14 amino acids. CDR3 sequence (DNA): TGTGCCAGCAGTCAACAGGGAGCTGGAAACACCATATATTTT. It translates to CASSQQGAGNTIYF.

The chain couples TRBV6-5 to TRBJ2-7; D is undetermined. V was trimmed by 3 bases and J by 0 bases, leaving 9 bases between them. The CDR3 consists of 14 residues. Germline CDR1 and CDR2: MNHEY and SVGAGI. CDR3 residues: CASSYGPGSYEQYF. CDR3 coding DNA: TGTGCCAGCAGTTATGGCCCGGGCTCCTACGAGCAGTACTTC.

The chain is built from TRBV5-4 and TRBJ2-7; D gene ambiguous. Germline CDR1 reads SGHNT; CDR2 reads YYREEE (reference sequence). Trimming took 2 bases from V and 5 from J, leaving 11 bases between them. The CDR3 is 13 amino acids. In DNA, the CDR3 is TGTGCCAGCAGCTTCGACCCCCCCGACGAGCAGTACTTC. This gives the protein CASSFDPPDEQYF.

A single count supports this clone. J is TRBJ1-1 and V is TRBV7-2; D uncertain. CDR3 size: 13 residues. With 5 bases removed from V and 1 base from J, the gap between germline ends came to 8 bases. CDR1 is SGHTA, CDR2 FQGNSA, per germline. Here the CDR3 DNA reads TGTGCCAGCAGCGTTCAGTCGAACACTGAAGCTTTCTTT. It codes for CASSVQSNTEAFF.